This T cell receptor (beta chain) was observed in a study of blood T cell repertoires in COVID-19. Assay: immunoSEQ multiplex PCR; the TCRdb copy retains only in-frame clones and omits some. This sample carries tens of thousands of clones, over 65% of them seen once, and the ten largest clones take roughly 15%. Sequencing was performed on peripheral blood. The receptor comes from a man aged 50 to 59 with active or convalescent COVID-19.

In DNA form, the CDR3 reads TGTGCCAGCAGTTGGACTCGGGACAGGGTGAGGGAGACCCAGTACTTC. This codes for CASSWTRDRVRETQYF. The chain recombines TRBV6-5 with TRBJ2-5, with 9 bases identical to TRBD1. Germline CDR1 is MNHEY and CDR2 is SVGAGI. The ends lost 4 bases at V and 5 bases at J; junction bases unmatched: 11. The CDR3 has 16 residues.